The sample holds a few counts of the clone carrying this T cell receptor (beta chain). The sample belongs to a study of spatial heterogeneity in lung cancer. Every molecule of TCR cDNA had its own unique molecular identifier. TCRdb used MiXCR to reprocess the 5' RACE reads, holding one entry per CDR3 protein. The data contain some 52,000 distinct CDR3 sequences, around 6.7% of them singletons. Germline V lookup: CDR1 MNHNS, CDR2 SASEGT. The ends were cut back, 11 bases at V and 3 bases at J, with 11 bases in the middle. The CDR3 runs to 11 residues. Time point here: sample taken at primary tumor resection. Whole RNA from tumor, nontumor lung or frozen PBMC was sequenced unsorted.

The chain has TRBV6-1 and TRBJ2-7; the D is unclear. This sequence was found in a female donor with early-stage non-small cell lung cancer. The sequences come from PBMCs, collected at surgery. The CDR3 region is CAGPGVYEQYF. CDR3 DNA sequence: TGTGCCGGCCCGGGTGTCTACGAGCAGTACTTC.